This T cell receptor (beta chain) was sequenced during a study of blood T cell repertoires in COVID-19. The count of this clone is one. Profiled with immunoSEQ multiplex PCR; TCRdb holds only in-frame clones, not every one. The table lists around 300,000 clones, just under 90% of them singletons. The germline V gene has CDR1 GTSNPN and CDR2 SVGIG (reference sequence). The CDR3 contains 14 residues. Trimming took off 0 bases at V and 2 bases at J, with 8 bases between the two ends. Cohorts were based on clinical histories the participants reported. Material: PBMCs or T cells enriched from blood (not recorded which). The TCR comes from a woman aged 55 to 70 who had recovered from COVID-19. The chain is built from TRBV30 and TRBJ1-5; D gene uncertain. CDR3 coding DNA: TGTGCCTGGAGTGTTCGAGCGGGCAATCAGCCCCAGCATTTT. Its protein is CAWSVRAGNQPQHF.